Below are 12 T cell receptor beta chains sequenced from a single sample in a study of T-cell reconstitution after alpha-beta-depleted transplantation in children. The library targeted TCRbeta and was prepared with unique molecular identifiers. Via MiXCR, TCRdb re-called the PCR reads, giving one row per CDR3 protein. Here the sample spans a few hundred thousand distinct CDR3 sequences, 27% being singletons. The specimen comprised PBMCs, sampled before TCRalphabeta/CD19-depleted stem cell transplant. These TCRs come from a boy younger than two with Wiskott-Aldrich syndrome, due to receive a stem cell transplant.

This clonotype turned up a few times. V and J are TRBV6-5 and TRBJ2-1; 12 bases agree with TRBD2. Germline values: CDR1 MNHEY, CDR2 SVGAGI. Trimming removed 5 bases from V and 3 bases from J; junction bases left unmatched: 5. The CDR3 runs 16 residues. CDR3 loop: CASSNLAGGLYNEQFF. CDR3 nucleotide sequence: TGTGCCAGCAGTAACCTAGCGGGAGGGCTCTACAATGAGCAGTTCTTC.

The chain joins TRBV12-3 or TRBV12-4 to TRBJ1-4; TRBD1 is a possible D gene (6 bases). The CDR3 spans 16 residues. V lost 3 bases and J 8 bases, leaving 19 bases between the germline ends. The CDR3 coding sequence is TGTGCCAGCAGTTTTTTCCGGGGCAGGGACATGGAAAAACTGTTTTTT. Translation: CASSFFRGRDMEKLFF.

This clonotype was observed a few times. The V and J genes are TRBV5-1 and TRBJ2-7, with TRBD1 matching 7 bases. V lost 2 bases to trimming and J lost 2 bases; unmatched junction nucleotides: 7. The CDR3 extends over 15 amino acids. Germline-derived CDR1 and CDR2 are SGHRS and YFSETQ. The CDR3 loop is CASSFWPGQTYEQYF. CDR3 coding DNA: TGCGCCAGCAGCTTTTGGCCGGGACAGACCTACGAGCAGTACTTC.

This chain links TRBV10-2 with TRBJ2-7, with TRBD2 matching 7 bases. Germline-derived CDR1 and CDR2 are WSHSY and SAAADI. Losses at the gene ends were 3 bases for V and 4 bases for J; bases not matched to a gene: 6. The CDR3 has 14 amino acids. The CDR3 here is CASSEQLASYEQYF. CDR3 coding DNA: TGCGCCAGCAGTGAACAACTAGCGAGTTACGAGCAGTACTTC.

The chain carries TRBV20-1 and TRBJ1-3; no firm D call. Germline V gene lookup returns CDR1 DFQATT and CDR2 SNEGSKA (reference sequence). V dropped 1 base and J dropped 8 bases, with 12 bases sitting between them. The CDR3 spans 13 residues. CDR3 protein: CSARGAIRDTIYF. The CDR3 bases are TGCAGTGCTAGAGGCGCTATCCGGGACACCATATATTTT.

A few counts support this clonotype. The chain joins TRBV12-3 or TRBV12-4 to TRBJ1-4; D is possibly TRBD1 (5 bases). With 3 bases removed from V and 1 base from J, the gap between germline ends came to 6 bases. The CDR3 is 14 residues long. CDR3 region: CASSFRETNEKLFF. CDR3 DNA sequence: TGTGCCAGCAGTTTCAGGGAAACTAATGAAAAACTGTTTTTT.

This clonotype was counted many times. The rearrangement links TRBV5-1 to TRBJ1-1; the D gene is possibly TRBD1 (5 bases). CDR1 SGHRS and CDR2 YFSETQ come from the germline V gene. V was cut by 2 bases and J by 0 bases, with 11 bases left in between. The CDR3 covers 15 residues. Here the CDR3 reads CASSFGSGVNTEAFF. The CDR3 nucleotides read TGCGCCAGCAGCTTCGGCTCGGGGGTGAACACTGAAGCTTTCTTT.

The chain combines TRBV5-1 with TRBJ2-1; D possibly matches TRBD1 or TRBD2 (5 bases each). Trimming removed 1 base from V and 0 bases from J, with 20 bases in between. Germline assignment: CDR1 SGHRS and CDR2 YFSETQ. CDR3 length: 19 residues. Written as DNA, the CDR3 is TGCGCCAGCAGCTTGTGGGGGACGGGGCAAATAAGCTCCTACAATGAGCAGTTCTTC. Protein: CASSLWGTGQISSYNEQFF.

V and J are TRBV10-3 and TRBJ2-3, with 11 bases matching TRBD2. This CDR3 contains 16 residues. From germline, CDR1 is ENHRY and CDR2 SYGVKD. The V and J ends lost 6 bases and 5 bases, in that order; junction bases with no gene match: 10. CDR3 amino acids: CAIRPRLAGYEDTQYF. The CDR3 DNA sequence: TGTGCCATCAGACCCAGACTAGCGGGATACGAAGATACGCAGTATTTT.

CDR3 nucleotides: TGTGCCAGCAGCTTAGGGGGTTCGGGGGTTAGGGGCAATCAGCCCCAGCATTTT. Its translation is CASSLGGSGVRGNQPQHF. The genes are TRBV11-1 and TRBJ1-5, with a possible D match to TRBD1 (5 bases). The CDR3 runs 18 residues. V was clipped by 1 base and J by 2 bases, with 18 bases between them. Germline values: CDR1 SGHAT, CDR2 FQDESV (reference sequence).

The chain joins TRBV9 to TRBJ2-3; the match to TRBD2 covers 9 bases. With 4 bases clipped from V and 4 bases from J, the junction kept 16 bases outside the gene matches. Germline V gene sequence: CDR1 SGDLS, CDR2 YYNGEE. The CDR3 extends over 18 amino acids. The CDR3 DNA reads TGTGCCAGCAGCCCGAGACCCCTCATAGCGGGAGTCCCAGATACGCAGTATTTT. Amino acid sequence: CASSPRPLIAGVPDTQYF.

This clonotype has a handful of counts. The rearrangement uses TRBV12-3 or TRBV12-4 and TRBJ2-7; 13 nucleotides line up with TRBD2. Trimming at V came to 2 bases and at J to 5 bases, leaving 6 bases not matched to a gene. The CDR3 runs to 16 residues. CDR3: CASSLRTSGRFNEQYF. CDR3 bases: TGTGCCAGCAGTTTAAGGACTAGCGGGAGATTCAACGAGCAGTACTTC.